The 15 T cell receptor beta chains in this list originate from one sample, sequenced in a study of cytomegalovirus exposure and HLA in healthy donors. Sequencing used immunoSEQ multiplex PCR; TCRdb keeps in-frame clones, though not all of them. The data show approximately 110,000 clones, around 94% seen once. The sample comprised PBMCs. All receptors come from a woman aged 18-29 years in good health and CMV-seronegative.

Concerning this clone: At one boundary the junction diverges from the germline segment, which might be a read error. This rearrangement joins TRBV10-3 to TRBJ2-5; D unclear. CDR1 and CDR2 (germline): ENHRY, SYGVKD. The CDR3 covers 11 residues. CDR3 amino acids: CAISDQEAQYF. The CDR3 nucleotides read TGTGCCATCAGTGATCAAGAGGCCCAGTACTTC.

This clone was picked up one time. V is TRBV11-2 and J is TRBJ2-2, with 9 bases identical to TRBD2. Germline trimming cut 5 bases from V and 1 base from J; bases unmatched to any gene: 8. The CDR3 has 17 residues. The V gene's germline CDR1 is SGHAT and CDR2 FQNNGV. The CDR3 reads CASSKNGLAKNTGELFF. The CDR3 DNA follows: TGTGCCAGCAGCAAGAACGGACTAGCGAAGAACACCGGGGAGCTGTTTTTT.

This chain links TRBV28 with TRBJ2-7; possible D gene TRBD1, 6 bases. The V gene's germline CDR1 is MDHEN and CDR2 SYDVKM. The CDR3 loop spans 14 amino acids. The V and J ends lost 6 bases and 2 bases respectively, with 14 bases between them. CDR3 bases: TGTGCCAGCAGGGCGACAGGTACACCCTACGAGCAGTACTTC. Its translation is CASRATGTPYEQYF.

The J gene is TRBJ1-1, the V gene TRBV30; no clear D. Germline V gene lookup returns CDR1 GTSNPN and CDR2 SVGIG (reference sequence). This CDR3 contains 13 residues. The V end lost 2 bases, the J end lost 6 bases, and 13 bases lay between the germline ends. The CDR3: CAWSFKTGAEAFF. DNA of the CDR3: TGTGCCTGGAGTTTCAAAACCGGAGCTGAAGCTTTCTTT.

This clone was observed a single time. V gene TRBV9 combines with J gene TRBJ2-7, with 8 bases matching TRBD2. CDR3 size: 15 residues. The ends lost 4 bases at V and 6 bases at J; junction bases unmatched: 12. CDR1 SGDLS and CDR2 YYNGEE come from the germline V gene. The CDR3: CASSSRAGEDVEQYF. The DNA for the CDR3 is TGTGCCAGCAGCTCCAGAGCGGGAGAGGATGTCGAGCAGTACTTC.

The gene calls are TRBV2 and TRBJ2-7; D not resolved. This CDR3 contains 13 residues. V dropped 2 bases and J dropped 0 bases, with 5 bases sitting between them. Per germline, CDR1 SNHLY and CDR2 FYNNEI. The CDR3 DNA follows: TGTGCCAGCAGTGAACAGAACTCCTACGAGCAGTACTTC. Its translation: CASSEQNSYEQYF. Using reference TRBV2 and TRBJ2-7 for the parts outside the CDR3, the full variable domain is EPEVTQTPSHQVTQMGQEVILRCVPISNHLYFYWYRQILGQKVEFLVSFYNNEISEKSEIFDDQFSVERPDGSNFTLKIRSTKLEDSAMYFCASSEQNSYEQYFGPGTRLTVT.

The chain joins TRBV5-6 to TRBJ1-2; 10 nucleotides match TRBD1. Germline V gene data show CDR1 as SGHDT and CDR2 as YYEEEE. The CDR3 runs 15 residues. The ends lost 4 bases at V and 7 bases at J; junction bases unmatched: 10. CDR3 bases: TGTGCCAGCAGCGGGGGACAGGGGACTTGGGTTGGCTACACCTTC. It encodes CASSGGQGTWVGYTF.

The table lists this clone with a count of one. The DNA of the CDR3 is TGTGCCAGCAGTGAAACTCTGGAGCTCGAAGCTTTCTTT. Translation: CASSETLELEAFF. The chain couples TRBV6-1 to TRBJ1-1; no clear D gene. Germline V gene data show CDR1 as MNHNS and CDR2 as SASEGT. CDR3 length equals 13 residues. The V end was cut by 2 bases, the J end by 8 bases, with 12 bases between.

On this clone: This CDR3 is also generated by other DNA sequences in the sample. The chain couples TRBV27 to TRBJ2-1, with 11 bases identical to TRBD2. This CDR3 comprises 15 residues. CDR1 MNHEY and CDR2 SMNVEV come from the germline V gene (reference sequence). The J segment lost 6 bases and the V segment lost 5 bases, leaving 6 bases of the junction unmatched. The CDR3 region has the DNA TGTGCCAGCAGTCCGGGGACTAGCGGATCCAATGAGCAGTTCTTC. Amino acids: CASSPGTSGSNEQFF.

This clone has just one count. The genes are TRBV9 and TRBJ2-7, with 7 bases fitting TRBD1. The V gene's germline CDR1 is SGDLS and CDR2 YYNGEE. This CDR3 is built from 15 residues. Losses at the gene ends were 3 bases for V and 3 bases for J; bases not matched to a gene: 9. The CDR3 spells CASSAGGSENYEQYF. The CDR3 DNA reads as TGTGCCAGCAGCGCAGGGGGATCAGAAAACTACGAGCAGTACTTC.

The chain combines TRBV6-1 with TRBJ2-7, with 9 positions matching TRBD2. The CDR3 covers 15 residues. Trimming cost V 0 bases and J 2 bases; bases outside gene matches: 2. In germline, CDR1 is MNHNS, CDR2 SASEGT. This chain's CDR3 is CASSEAWTSAYEQYF. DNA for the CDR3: TGTGCCAGCAGTGAAGCCTGGACTAGCGCCTACGAGCAGTACTTC.

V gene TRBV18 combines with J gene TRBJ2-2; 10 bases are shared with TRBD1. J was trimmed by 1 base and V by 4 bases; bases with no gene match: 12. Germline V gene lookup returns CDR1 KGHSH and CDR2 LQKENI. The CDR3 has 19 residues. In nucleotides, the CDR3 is TGTGCCAGCTCACAGCTCCCGACCCGGGACAGGGGGAACACCGGGGAGCTGTTTTTT. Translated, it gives CASSQLPTRDRGNTGELFF.

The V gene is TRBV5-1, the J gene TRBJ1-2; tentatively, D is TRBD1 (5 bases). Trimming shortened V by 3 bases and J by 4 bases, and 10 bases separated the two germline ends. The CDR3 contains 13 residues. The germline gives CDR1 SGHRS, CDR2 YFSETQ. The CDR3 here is CASSYQGGYGYTF. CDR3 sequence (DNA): TGCGCCAGCAGCTACCAGGGCGGCTATGGCTACACCTTC.

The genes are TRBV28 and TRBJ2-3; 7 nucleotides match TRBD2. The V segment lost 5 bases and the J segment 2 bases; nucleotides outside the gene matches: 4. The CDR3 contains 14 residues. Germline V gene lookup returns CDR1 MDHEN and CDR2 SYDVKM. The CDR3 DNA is TGTGCCAGCAGTAGGGGAGGGTCCACAGATACGCAGTATTTT. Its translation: CASSRGGSTDTQYF.

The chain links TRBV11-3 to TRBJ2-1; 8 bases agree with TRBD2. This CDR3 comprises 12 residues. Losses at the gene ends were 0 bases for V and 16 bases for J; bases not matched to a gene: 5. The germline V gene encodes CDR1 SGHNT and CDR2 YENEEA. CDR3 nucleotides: TGTGCCAGCAGCTTAGAACGGGGGGGTCTTTTCTTC. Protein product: CASSLERGGLFF. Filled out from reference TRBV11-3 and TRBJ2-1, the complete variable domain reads EAGVVQSPRYKIIEKKQPVAFWCNPISGHNTLYWYLQNLGQGPELLIRYENEEAVDDSQLPKDRFSAERLKGVDSTLKIQPAELGDSAVYLCASSLERGGLFFGPGTRLTVL.